This T cell receptor beta chain originates from a study of graft-versus-host responses after intestinal transplantation. Method: immunoSEQ multiplex PCR; TCRdb's copy keeps in-frame clones and lacks some. The table lists about 100,000 clones, 80% to 95% of them singletons, with roughly 16% in the top ten. This sequence originates from a human patient who received an intestinal transplant, so some T cells may come from the graft donor. The sequenced sample was PBMCs, obtained approximately 470 days after intestinal transplant.

Written as DNA, the CDR3 is TGTGCCAGCAGCACGACAGGAACCTACAATGAGCAGTTCTTC. Its translation is CASSTTGTYNEQFF. V usage is TRBV7-3 and J usage is TRBJ2-1; weak D call: TRBD1 (6 bases). Between the trimmed V and J ends, which lost 5 bases and 2 bases, there was a span of 10 bases. Germline assignment: CDR1 SGHTA and CDR2 FQGTGA. The length of the CDR3 is 14 residues.